This T cell receptor beta chain is drawn from a study of response to subunit inactivated influenza vaccine. Study-wide points: It was suggested by the authors that few new T cells are recruited by each seasonal influenza vaccination.

Germline lookup yields CDR1 SGHTA and CDR2 FQGNSA. The CDR3 is made up of 15 amino acids. Trimming pared 4 bases from V and 0 bases from J, leaving 11 bases between. TCRdb redid the calling of the RT-PCR reads with MiXCR, one entry per CDR3 protein. In the table there are hundreds of thousands of distinct CDR3 sequences, around 20% of which are singletons. This clonotype was found a few times. No antigen is known for it. This clonotype was sampled from a man aged 45-65 years who received an inactivated influenza vaccine. V usage is TRBV7-2 and J usage is TRBJ2-3; TRBD2 is a possible D gene (5 bases). This specimen was PBMCs from blood, taken less than 6 days after vaccination. As DNA, the CDR3 is TGTGCCAGCAGCTCTAGGAGGACGAGCACAGATACGCAGTATTTT. It yields the protein CASSSRRTSTDTQYF.